This TCR beta chain emerged from a study of blood T cell repertoires in COVID-19. For the study at large: Samples representing acute and convalescent COVID-19 were sourced from the United States, Italy and Spain. PBMCs, B-cell-depleted T cells, or T cells were the source of the cDNA or gDNA that made up the material.

Participants came from around 25 US areas, aged roughly 18 to 89 years. The germline V and J ends were trimmed by 10 bases and 3 bases, with 12 bases remaining between them. The CDR3 totals 12 residues. Germline lookup yields CDR1 MRHNA and CDR2 SNTAGT. In the authors' workflow: Estimated nucleated cell counts came from reference gene primer amplification. Sequenced by immunoSEQ multiplex PCR; TCRdb stores in-frame clones only, minus some. For V, J and clone size, that table is used; D and trimming come from the DNA. The sample consists of some 400,000 clones, around 89% of them appearing once. The sample consisted of PBMCs or T cells enriched from blood (not recorded which). This chain links TRBV6-4 with TRBJ1-2; the D gene is possibly TRBD1 (6 bases). The TCR comes from a man aged 25 to 40 who had recovered from COVID-19. The CDR3 nucleotides read TGTGCCAACTACAGGGTTGACTATGGCTACACCTTC. Protein sequence: CANYRVDYGYTF.